This TCR beta chain was retrieved from a study of blood T cell repertoires in COVID-19. Assay: immunoSEQ multiplex PCR; the TCRdb copy retains only in-frame clones and omits some. This table holds around 260,000 clones, around 89% found once. The CDR3 is made up of 17 amino acids. V shed 2 bases, J shed 1 base, and the junction held 9 bases outside the gene matches. In germline, CDR1 is SGHRS, CDR2 YFSETQ. The chain couples TRBV5-1 to TRBJ2-3; 8 nucleotides line up with TRBD2. Sequenced material: peripheral blood. This TCR was recovered from a man in his sixties who had recovered from COVID-19. CDR3: CASSFWGSSGGTDTQYF. CDR3 nucleotide sequence: TGCGCCAGCAGCTTCTGGGGTAGTAGCGGGGGCACAGATACGCAGTATTTT.